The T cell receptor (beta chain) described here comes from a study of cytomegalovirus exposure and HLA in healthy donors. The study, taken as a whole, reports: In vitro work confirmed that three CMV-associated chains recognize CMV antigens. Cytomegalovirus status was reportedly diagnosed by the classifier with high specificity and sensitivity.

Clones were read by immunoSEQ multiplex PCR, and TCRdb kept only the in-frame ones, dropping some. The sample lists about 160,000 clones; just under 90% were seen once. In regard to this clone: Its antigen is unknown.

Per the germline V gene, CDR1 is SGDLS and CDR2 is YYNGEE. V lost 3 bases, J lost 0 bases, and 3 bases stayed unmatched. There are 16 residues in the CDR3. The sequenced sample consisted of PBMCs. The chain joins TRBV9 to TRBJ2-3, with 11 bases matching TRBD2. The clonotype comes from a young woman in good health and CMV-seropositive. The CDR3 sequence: CASSAGLAASTDTQYF. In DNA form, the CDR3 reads TGTGCCAGCAGCGCGGGACTAGCGGCGAGCACAGATACGCAGTATTTT.